This T cell receptor (beta chain) was profiled in a study of early stage breast cancer tumors. General study findings and limits: Tumor and normal breast were distinguished via blood comparison in about 90% of the 16 patients. Compared with adjacent normal breast, tumors showed about 2.4-fold denser, more clonal T cells.

CDR3 length equals 14 residues. The ends lost 5 bases at V and 5 bases at J; junction bases unmatched: 6. Germline CDR1 SGHTA, CDR2 FQGNSA. In regard to this clone: Its antigen is currently unknown.

The method was immunoSEQ multiplex PCR; TCRdb's version includes in-frame clones alone and lacks a portion of them. The data contain around 31,000 clones, roughly four fifths of them singletons. The rearrangement links TRBV7-2 to TRBJ2-7; 10 positions match TRBD1. The sequence derives from a person in their thirties with breast cancer. What was sequenced was breast tumor tissue. The chain's CDR3 is CASSVDRGRHEQYF. In DNA, the CDR3 is TGTGCCAGCAGCGTAGACAGGGGGCGTCACGAGCAGTACTTC.